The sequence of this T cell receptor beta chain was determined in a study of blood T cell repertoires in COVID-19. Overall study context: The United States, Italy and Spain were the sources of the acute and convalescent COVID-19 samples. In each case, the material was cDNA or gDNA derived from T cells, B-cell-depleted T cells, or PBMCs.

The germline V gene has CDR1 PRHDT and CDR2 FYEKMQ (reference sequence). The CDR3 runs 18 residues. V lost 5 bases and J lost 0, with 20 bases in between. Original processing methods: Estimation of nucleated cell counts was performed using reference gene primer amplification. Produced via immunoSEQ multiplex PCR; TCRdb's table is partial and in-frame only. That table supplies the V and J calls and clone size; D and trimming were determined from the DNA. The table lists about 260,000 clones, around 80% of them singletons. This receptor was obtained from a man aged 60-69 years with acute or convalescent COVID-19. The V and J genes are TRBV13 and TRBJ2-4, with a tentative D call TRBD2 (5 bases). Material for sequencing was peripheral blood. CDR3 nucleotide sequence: TGTGCCAGCAGCCCTAAAAGCGGTCGTACTCTAGCCAAAAACATTCAGTACTTC. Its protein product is CASSPKSGRTLAKNIQYF.